This TCR beta chain was identified during a study of cytomegalovirus exposure and HLA in healthy donors. Study-level points and caveats: Cytomegalovirus-associated status was assigned to 164 TCR beta chains. Immune exposure information comprised only CMV serostatus. According to a later analysis, donors in an Asian-associated ancestry cluster reportedly had fewer N-insertions than the approximately 620-donor mean.

V was shortened by 7 bases and J by 4 bases, with 23 bases between the two germline ends. Germline V lookup: CDR1 SNHLY, CDR2 FYNNEI. The CDR3 consists of 17 residues. Vbeta (60) and Jbeta (13) primers were used in the PCR. Libraries were prepared by immunoSEQ multiplex PCR; TCRdb keeps only in-frame clonotypes and omits some of them. The sample lists under 150,000 clones; more than 75% were seen once. This clone was recorded a few times. As yet, its antigen is unknown. The J gene is TRBJ1-3, the V gene TRBV2, with unresolved D. The sample was PBMCs. This TCR derives from a man between 18 and 35 years old in good health and CMV-seronegative. In DNA, the CDR3 is TGTGCCAGCATAGGGAAAATAGGCCCTAGCTGGGGAAACACCATATATTTT. Protein sequence: CASIGKIGPSWGNTIYF.